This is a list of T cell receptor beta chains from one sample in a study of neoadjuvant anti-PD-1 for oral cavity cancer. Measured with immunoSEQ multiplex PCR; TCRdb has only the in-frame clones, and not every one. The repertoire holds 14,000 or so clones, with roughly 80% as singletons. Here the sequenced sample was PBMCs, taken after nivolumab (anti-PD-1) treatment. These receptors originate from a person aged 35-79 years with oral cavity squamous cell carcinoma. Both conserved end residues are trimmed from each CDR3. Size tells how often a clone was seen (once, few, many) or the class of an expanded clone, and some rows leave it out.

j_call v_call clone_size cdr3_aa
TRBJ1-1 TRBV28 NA ASSLLSGIAEAF
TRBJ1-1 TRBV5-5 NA ASSGTGQGNTEAF
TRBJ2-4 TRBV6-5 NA ASRTRDKIQY
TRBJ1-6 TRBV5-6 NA ASSFRAVNSPLH
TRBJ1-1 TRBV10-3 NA AISQDSWDTEAF
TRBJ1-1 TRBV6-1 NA ASSELGRSEAF
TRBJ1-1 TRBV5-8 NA ASSFGQGASRTNTEAF
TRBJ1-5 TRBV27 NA ASSSDRAGQPQH
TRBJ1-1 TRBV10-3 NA AISGGGSSTGTEAF
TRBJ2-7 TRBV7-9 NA ASSPALGRKTHEQY
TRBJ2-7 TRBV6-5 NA ASRRTSGASYEQY
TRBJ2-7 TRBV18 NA ASSLTSGTASYEQY
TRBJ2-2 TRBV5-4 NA ASSLFLAGNTGELF
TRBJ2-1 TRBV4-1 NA ASRRLAGVNEQF
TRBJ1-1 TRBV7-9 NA ASTGGARGPNVMNTEAF
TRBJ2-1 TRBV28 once ASKGGSSYNEQF
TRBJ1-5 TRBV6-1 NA ASSEWDRGRYQPQH
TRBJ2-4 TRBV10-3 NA AISESETNIQY
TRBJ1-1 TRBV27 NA ASSITGQGTEAF
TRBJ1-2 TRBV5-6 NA ASSLAQANPYGYT
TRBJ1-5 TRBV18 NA ASSGQGDEPQH
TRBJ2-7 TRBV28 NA ASSPASTGYSYEQY
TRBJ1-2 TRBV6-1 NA ASSELFEGANYGYT
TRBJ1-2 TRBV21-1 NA ASSKETAEYGYT
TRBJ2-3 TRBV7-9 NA ASSARSWTSGREDTQY
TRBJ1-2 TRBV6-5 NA ASSYMRGDYGYT
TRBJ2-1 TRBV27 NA ASSSDSNGYYNEQF
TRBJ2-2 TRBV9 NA ASRNRANTGELF
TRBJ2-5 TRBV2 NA ASRRLVPSERTQY
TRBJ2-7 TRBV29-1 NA SVEGGRDSAYEQY
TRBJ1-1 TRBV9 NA ASSVSGRDLTEAF
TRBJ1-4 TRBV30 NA AWNPPGRFNEKLF